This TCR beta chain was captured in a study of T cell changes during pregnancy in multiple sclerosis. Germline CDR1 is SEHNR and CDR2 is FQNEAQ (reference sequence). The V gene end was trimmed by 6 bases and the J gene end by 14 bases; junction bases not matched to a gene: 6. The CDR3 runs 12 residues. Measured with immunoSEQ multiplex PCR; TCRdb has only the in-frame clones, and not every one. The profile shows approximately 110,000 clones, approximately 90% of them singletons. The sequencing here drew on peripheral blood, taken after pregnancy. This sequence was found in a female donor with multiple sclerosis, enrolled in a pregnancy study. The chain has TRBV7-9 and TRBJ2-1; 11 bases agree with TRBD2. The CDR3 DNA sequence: TGTGCCAGCAGGCCGGGACTAGCGGTGGAGTTCTTC. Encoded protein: CASRPGLAVEFF.